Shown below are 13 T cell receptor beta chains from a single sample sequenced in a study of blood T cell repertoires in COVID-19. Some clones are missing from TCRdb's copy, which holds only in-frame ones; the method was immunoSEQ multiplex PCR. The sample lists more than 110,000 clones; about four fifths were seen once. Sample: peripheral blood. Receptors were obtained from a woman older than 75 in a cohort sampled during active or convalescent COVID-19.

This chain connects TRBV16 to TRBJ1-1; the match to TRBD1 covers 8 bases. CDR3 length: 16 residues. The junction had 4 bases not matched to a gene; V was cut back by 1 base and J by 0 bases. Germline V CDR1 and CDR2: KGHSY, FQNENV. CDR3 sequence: CASSQWTGTMNTEAFF. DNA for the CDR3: TGTGCCAGCAGCCAATGGACAGGGACGATGAACACTGAAGCTTTCTTT.

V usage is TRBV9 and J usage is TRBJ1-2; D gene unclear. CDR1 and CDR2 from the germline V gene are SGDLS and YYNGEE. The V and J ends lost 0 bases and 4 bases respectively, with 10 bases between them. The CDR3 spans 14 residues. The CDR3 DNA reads TGTGCCAGCAGCGTAGGCGCAGGTACCTATGGCTACACCTTC. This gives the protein CASSVGAGTYGYTF. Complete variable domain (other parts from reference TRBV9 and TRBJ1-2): DSGVTQTPKHLITATGQRVTLRCSPRSGDLSVYWYQQSLDQGLQFLIQYYNGEERAKGNILERFSAQQFPDLHSELNLSSLELGDSALYFCASSVGAGTYGYTFGSGTRLTVV.

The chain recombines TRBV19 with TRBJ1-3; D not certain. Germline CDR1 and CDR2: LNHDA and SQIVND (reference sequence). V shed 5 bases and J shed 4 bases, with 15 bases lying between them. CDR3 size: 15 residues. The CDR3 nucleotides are TGTGCCAGTAGTCGCGAGCCGGGTTTCGGAAACACCATATATTTT. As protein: CASSREPGFGNTIYF.

Written as DNA, the CDR3 is TGTGCCAGCTCACAGACGACAGGGGGCGGGCATCAGCCCCAGCATTTT. Protein: CASSQTTGGGHQPQHF. The V call is TRBV18, the J call TRBJ1-5; 10 positions agree with TRBD1. This CDR3 spans 16 amino acids. From germline, CDR1 is KGHSH and CDR2 LQKENI. Unmatched junction bases numbered 8, after V lost 4 bases and J lost 5 bases.

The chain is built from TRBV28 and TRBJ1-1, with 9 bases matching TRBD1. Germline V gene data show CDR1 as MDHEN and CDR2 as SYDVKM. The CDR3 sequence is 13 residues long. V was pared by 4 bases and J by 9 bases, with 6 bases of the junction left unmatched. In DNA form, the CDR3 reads TGTGCCAGCAGTTCCGGGACAGGGACCAAAGCTTTCTTT. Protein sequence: CASSSGTGTKAFF.

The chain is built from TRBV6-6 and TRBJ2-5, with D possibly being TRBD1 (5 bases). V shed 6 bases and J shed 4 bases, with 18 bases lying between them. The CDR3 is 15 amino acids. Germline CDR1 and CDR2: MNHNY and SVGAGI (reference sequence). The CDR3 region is CASSTNFDSGETQYF. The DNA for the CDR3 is TGTGCCAGCAGCACCAATTTTGACAGTGGAGAGACCCAGTACTTC.

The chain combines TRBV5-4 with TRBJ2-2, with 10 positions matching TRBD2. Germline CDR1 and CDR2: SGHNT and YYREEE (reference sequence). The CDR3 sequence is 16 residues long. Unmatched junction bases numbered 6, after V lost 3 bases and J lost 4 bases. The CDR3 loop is CASSSTSGVFTGELFF. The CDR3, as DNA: TGTGCCAGCAGCTCAACTAGCGGGGTATTCACCGGGGAGCTGTTTTTT.

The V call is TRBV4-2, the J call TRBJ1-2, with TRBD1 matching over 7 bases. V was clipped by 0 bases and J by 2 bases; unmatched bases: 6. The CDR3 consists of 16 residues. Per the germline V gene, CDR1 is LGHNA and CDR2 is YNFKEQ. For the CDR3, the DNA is TGTGCCAGCAGCCAAGAAGGGACAGCCCGGAACTATGGCTACACCTTC. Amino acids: CASSQEGTARNYGYTF.

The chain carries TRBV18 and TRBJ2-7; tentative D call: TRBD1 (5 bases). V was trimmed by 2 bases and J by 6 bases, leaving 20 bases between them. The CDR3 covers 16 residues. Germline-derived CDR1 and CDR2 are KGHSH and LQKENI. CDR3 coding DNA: TGTGCCAGCTCACCATTGAAGGATGGGGCCTTCTCCGAGCAGTACTTC. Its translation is CASSPLKDGAFSEQYF.

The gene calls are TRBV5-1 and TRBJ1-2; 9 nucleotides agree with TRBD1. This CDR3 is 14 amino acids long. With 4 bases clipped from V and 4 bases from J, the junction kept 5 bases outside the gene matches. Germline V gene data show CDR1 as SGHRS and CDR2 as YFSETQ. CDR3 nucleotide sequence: TGCGCCAGCAGCGCGGGGACAGGGTCCTATGGCTACACCTTC. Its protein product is CASSAGTGSYGYTF. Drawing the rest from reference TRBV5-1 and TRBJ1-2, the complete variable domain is KAGVTQTPRYLIKTRGQQVTLSCSPISGHRSVSWYQQTPGQGLQFLFEYFSETQRNKGNFPGRFSGRQFSNSRSEMNVSTLELGDSALYLCASSAGTGSYGYTFGSGTRLTVV.

DNA of the CDR3: TGTGCCAGCAGCTTGGGACAGGCAGCCGGGGAGCTGTTTTTT. Amino acid sequence: CASSLGQAAGELFF. The chain has TRBV7-3 and TRBJ2-2; 8 bases line up with TRBD1. The CDR3 loop spans 14 amino acids. The germline V gene has CDR1 SGHTA and CDR2 FQGTGA. V lost 3 bases to trimming and J lost 6 bases; unmatched junction nucleotides: 3.

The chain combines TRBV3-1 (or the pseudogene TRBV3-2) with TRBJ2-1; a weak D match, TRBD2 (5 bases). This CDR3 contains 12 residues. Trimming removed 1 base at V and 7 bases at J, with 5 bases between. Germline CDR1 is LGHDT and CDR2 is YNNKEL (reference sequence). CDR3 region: CASSQVANEQFF. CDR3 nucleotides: TGTGCCAGCAGCCAAGTAGCGAATGAGCAGTTCTTC.

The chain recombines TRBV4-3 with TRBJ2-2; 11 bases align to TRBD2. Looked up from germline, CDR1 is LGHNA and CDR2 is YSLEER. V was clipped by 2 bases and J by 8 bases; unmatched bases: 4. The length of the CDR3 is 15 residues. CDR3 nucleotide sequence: TGCGCCAGCAGCCAACTAGCGGGGGGCCCTGGGGAGCTGTTTTTT. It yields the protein CASSQLAGGPGELFF.